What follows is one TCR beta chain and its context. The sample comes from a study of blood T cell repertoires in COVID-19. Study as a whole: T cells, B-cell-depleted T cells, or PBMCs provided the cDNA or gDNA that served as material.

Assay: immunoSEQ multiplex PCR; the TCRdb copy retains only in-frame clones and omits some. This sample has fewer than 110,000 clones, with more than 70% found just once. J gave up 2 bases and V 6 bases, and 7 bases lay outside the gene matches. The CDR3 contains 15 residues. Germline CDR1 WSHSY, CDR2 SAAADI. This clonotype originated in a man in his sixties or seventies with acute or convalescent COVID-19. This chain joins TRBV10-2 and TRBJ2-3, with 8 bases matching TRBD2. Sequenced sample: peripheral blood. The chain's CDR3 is CASRWTSRNTDTQYF. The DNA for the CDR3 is TGCGCCAGCAGATGGACTAGCCGAAACACAGATACGCAGTATTTT.